Only a few counts were recorded for the clone carrying this T cell receptor (beta chain). Antigen unknown. The data originate from a study of cytotoxic CD8 clonotypes in ibrutinib-treated CLL. Study context: Patient counts were ten to eleven relapsed/refractory, more than 14 treatment-naive and about 18 IGHV unmutated. Points from the study as a whole: Private clonotypes, not public ones, expanded at ibrutinib response. Circulating CD8+ T-cell counts were tracked by baseline clonality, which exceeded that of age-matched healthy donors.

Profiling relied on immunoSEQ multiplex PCR, and the TCRdb table lists in-frame clones only, not all of them. This table holds 250,000 to 350,000 clones, 76% found once. V lost 1 base and J lost 6, with 9 bases in between. Looked up from germline, CDR1 is MGHRA and CDR2 is YSYEKL. The CDR3 runs to 14 residues. The V call is TRBV4-1, the J call TRBJ2-2; unclear D gene. Sequencing was performed on PBMCs, taken at disease progression, from a patient treated with ibrutinib. This receptor was identified in a human donor with chronic lymphocytic leukemia. CDR3 nucleotides: TGCGCCAGCAGCCAAGTCGGAGATGCCGGGGAGCTGTTTTTT. It translates to CASSQVGDAGELFF.